The clone carrying this T cell receptor (beta chain) was recorded once. Germline CDR1 LGHDT, CDR2 YNNKEL (reference sequence). The junction had 7 bases not matched to a gene; V was cut back by 4 bases and J by 7 bases. This CDR3 region has 15 residues. Clones were sequenced by immunoSEQ multiplex PCR, and TCRdb holds only the in-frame ones, with some missing. The sample carries 95,000 to 150,000 clones, about 88% recorded once. This sample is drawn from a study of blood T cell repertoires in COVID-19. In the study overall: T cells, B-cell-depleted T cells, or PBMCs supplied cDNA or gDNA.

This TCR derives from an elderly woman with acute or convalescent COVID-19. The chain uses TRBV3-1 (or the pseudogene TRBV3-2) and TRBJ2-7; TRBD2 agrees at 13 bases. Sequenced material: peripheral blood. Here the CDR3 DNA reads TGTGCCAGCAGCCCCCGGACTAGCGGGGGTGGTGAGCAGTACTTC. It encodes CASSPRTSGGGEQYF.